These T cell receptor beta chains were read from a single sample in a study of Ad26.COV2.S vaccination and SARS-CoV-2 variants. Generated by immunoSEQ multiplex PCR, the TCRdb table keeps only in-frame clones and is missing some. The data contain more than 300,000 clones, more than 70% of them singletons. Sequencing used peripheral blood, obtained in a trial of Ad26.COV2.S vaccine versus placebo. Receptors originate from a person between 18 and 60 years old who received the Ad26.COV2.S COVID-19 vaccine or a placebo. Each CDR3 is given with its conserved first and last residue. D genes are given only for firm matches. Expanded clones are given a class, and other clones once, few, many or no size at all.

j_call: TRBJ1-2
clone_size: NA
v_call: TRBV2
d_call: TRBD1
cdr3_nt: TGTGCCAGCATTCCAGGGGGTGTTTTTACGTCGGGCTACACCTTC
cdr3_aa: CASIPGGVFTSGYTF

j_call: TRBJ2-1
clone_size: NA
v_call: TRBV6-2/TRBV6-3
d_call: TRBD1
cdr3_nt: TGTGCCAGCAGTTATACCCAAAGAACGGGACAGGGGGTTAATGAGCAGTTCTTC
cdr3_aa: CASSYTQRTGQGVNEQFF

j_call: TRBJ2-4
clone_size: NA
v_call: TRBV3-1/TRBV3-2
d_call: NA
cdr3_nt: TGTGCCAGCAGCCACAGGGGGGACATTCAGTACTTC
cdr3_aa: CASSHRGDIQYF

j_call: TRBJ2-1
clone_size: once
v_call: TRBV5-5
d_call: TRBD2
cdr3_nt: TGTGCCAGCAGCTTTCTAGCGGGGCCCCATGAGCAGTTCTTC
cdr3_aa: CASSFLAGPHEQFF

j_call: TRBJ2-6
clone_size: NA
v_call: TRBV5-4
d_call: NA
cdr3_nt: TGTGCCGGATCCTTAGGTACTTCTGGGGCCAACGTCCTGACTTTC
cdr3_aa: CAGSLGTSGANVLTF

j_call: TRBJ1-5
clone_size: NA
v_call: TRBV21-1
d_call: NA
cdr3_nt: TGTGCCAGCAGCAAAGCGGACGACAGGGTCAATCAGCCCCAGCATTTT
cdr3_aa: CASSKADDRVNQPQHF

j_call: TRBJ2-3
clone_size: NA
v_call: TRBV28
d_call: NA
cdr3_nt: TGTGCCAGCAGCGACCCCGGGACCTCGGGGGCAGATACGCAGTATTTT
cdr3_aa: CASSDPGTSGADTQYF

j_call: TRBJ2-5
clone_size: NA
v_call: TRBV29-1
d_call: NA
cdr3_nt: TGCAGCGTTGAAAGGTCTCCAGGCGGGCAAGAGACCCAGTACTTC
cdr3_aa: CSVERSPGGQETQYF

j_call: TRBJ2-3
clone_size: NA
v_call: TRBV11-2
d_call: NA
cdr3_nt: TGTGCCAGCAGCCCCCCGTCAGGGTATTCCACAGATACGCAGTATTTT
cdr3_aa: CASSPPSGYSTDTQYF

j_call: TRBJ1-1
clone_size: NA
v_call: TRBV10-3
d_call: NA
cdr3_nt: TGTGCCATCAGCCTACAGGTTCCCTACACTGAAGCTTTCTTT
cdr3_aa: CAISLQVPYTEAFF

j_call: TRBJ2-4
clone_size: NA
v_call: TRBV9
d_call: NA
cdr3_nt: TGTGCCAGCAGCGTAGACACAGGGAAGAACATTCAGTACTTC
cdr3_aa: CASSVDTGKNIQYF

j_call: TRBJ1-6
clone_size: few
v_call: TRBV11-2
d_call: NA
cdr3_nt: TGTGCCAGCAGCTTAGCCGGTTTCAGGGTCATCCCAAATAATTCACCCCTCCACTTT
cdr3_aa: CASSLAGFRVIPNNSPLHF

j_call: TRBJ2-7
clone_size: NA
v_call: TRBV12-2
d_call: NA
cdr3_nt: TGTGCAAGTCGCTCCCGAGGCCAGGAGTACTTC
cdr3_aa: CASRSRGQEYF

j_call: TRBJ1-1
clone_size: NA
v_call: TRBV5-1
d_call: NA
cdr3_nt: TGCGCCAGCAGCTTGGGCAGGGGATCTATGAACACTGAAGCTTTCTTT
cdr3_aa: CASSLGRGSMNTEAFF

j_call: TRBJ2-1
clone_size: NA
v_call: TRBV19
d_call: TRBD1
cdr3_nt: TGTGCCAGTAGAGAGGACAGGAGCTCCTACAATGAGCAGTTCTTC
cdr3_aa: CASREDRSSYNEQFF

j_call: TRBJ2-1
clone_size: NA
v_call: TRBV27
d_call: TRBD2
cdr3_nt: TGTGCCAGCAGTTTACTCAACTTAGCGGGGGTGTACAATGAGCAGTTCTTC
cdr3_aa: CASSLLNLAGVYNEQFF